Here is one T cell receptor (beta chain) with its context. Its specificity is unknown. Single viable CD3+CD4+CD8-CD45RO+ cells were sorted as the memory CD4+ T cells. This entry comes from a study of memory CD4+ T cells and cytomegalovirus serostatus. Across the study: Healthy Belgian adult donors included about nine CMV-positive and some 24 CMV-negative people.

As originally analysed: After removing out-of-frame reads, around 2 million distinct TCRbeta sequences remained. Some clones are missing from TCRdb's copy, which holds only in-frame ones; the method was immunoSEQ multiplex PCR. V and J calls and clone size are as listed in that table; D and trimming were resolved from the DNA. This table has some 60,000 clones, about 81% appearing once. Germline CDR1 and CDR2: SNHLY and FYNNEI. Trimming removed 6 bases at V and 0 bases at J, with 15 bases between. The CDR3 contains 15 residues. The study, taken as a whole, reports: Of 150 to 200 reported CMV TCRbeta sequences, roughly 67 were found in memory CD4+ repertoires.

The V call is TRBV2, the J call TRBJ2-7; TRBD1 might be the D (6 bases). Sample: memory CD4+ T cells from blood. The clonotype originates from an adult in good health and CMV-seronegative. The CDR3 loop reads CASRPRGTASYEQYF. DNA for the CDR3: TGTGCCAGCAGACCCAGGGGCACGGCCTCCTACGAGCAGTACTTC.